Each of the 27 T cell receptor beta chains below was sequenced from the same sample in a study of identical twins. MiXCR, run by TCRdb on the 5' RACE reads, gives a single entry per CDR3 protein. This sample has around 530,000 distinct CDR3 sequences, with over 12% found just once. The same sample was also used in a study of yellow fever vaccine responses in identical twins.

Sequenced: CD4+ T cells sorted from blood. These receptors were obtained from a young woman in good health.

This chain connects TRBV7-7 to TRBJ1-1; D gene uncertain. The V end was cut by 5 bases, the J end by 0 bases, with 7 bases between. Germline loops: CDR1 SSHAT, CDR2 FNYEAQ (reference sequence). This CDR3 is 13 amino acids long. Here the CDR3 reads CASSRWVNTEAFF. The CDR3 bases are TGTGCCAGCAGCCGATGGGTGAACACTGAAGCTTTCTTT. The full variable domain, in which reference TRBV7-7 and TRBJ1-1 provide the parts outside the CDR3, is GAGVSQSPRYKVTKRGQDVTLRCDPISSHATLYWYQQALGQGPEFLTYFNYEAQPDKSGLPSDRFSAERPEGSISTLTIQRTEQRDSAMYRCASSRWVNTEAFFGQGTRLTVV.

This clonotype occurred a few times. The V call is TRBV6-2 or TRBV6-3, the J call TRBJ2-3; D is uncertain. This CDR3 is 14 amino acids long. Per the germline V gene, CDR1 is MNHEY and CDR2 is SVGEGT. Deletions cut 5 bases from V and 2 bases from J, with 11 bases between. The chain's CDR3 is CASSPPWVTDTQYF. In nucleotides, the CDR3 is TGTGCCAGCAGTCCCCCTTGGGTCACAGATACGCAGTATTTT.

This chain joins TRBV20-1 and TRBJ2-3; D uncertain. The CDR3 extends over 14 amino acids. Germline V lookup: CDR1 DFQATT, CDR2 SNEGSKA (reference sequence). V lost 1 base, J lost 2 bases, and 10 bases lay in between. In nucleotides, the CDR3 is TGCAGTGCTAGAGGGTGGCCAGACACAGATACGCAGTATTTT. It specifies CSARGWPDTDTQYF.

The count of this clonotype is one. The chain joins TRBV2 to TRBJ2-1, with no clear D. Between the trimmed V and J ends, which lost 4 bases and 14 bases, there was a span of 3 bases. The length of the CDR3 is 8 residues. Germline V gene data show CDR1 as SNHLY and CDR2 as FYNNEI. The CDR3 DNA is TGTGCCAGCAGTGTGAAGTTCTTC. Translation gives CASSVKFF.

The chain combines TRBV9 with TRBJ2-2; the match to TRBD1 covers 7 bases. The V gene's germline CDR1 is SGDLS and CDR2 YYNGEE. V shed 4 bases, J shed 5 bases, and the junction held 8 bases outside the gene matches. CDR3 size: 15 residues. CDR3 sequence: CASSLRDSHTGELFF. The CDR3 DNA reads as TGTGCCAGCAGCCTTCGGGACAGCCATACCGGGGAGCTGTTTTTT.

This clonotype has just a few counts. Written as DNA, the CDR3 is TGTGCCAGCACTTTCGGACCCACGTACAATGAGCAGTTCTTC. Encoded protein: CASTFGPTYNEQFF. This sequence joins TRBV12-3 or TRBV12-4 and TRBJ2-1; the D is unclear. V was shortened by 7 bases and J by 4 bases, with 14 bases between the two germline ends. This CDR3 region has 14 residues.

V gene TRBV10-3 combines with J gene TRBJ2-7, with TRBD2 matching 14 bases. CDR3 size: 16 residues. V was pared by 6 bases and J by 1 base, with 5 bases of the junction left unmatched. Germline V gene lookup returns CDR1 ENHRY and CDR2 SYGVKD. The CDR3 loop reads CAIRGTSGRQSYEQYF. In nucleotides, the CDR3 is TGTGCCATCAGGGGGACTAGCGGGAGACAATCCTACGAGCAGTACTTC.

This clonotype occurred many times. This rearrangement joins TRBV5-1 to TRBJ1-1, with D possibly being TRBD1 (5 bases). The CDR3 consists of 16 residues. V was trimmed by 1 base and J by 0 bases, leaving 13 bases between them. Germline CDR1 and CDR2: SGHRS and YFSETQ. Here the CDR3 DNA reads TGCGCCAGCAGCTTGCGAGCCGGACATATGAACACTGAAGCTTTCTTT. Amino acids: CASSLRAGHMNTEAFF.

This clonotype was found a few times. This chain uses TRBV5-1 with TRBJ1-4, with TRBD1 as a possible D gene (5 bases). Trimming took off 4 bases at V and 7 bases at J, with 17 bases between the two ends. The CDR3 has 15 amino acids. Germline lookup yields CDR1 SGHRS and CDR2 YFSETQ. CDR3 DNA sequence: TGCGCCAGCAGCCTGCCTTGGGGGAATACTGAAAAACTGTTTTTT. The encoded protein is CASSLPWGNTEKLFF.

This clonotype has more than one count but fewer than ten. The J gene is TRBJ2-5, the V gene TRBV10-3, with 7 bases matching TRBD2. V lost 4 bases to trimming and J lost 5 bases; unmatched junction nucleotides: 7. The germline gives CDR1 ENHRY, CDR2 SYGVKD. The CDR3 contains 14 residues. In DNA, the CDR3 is TGTGCCATCAGTGGGGAGGGGCCGGGTGAGACCCAGTACTTC. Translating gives CAISGEGPGETQYF.

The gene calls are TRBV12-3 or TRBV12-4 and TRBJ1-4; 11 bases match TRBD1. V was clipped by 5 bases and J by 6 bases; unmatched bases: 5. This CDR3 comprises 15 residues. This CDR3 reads CASSPSDRGHEKLFF. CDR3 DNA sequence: TGTGCCAGCAGTCCCTCGGACAGGGGGCATGAAAAACTGTTTTTT.

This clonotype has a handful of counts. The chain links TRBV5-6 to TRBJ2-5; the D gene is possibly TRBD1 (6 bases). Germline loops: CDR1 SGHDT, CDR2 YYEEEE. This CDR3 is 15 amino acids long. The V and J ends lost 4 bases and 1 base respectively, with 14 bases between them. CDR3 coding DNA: TGTGCCAGCAGCCTCTCCAGGGGTTTCCAAGAGACCCAGTACTTC. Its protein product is CASSLSRGFQETQYF.

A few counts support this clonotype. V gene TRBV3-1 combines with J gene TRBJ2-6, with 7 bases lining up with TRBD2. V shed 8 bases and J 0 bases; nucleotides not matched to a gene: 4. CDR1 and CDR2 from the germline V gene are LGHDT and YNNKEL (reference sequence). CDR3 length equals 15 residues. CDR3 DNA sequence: TGTGCCAGCGGGGAGGGATACTCTGGGGCCAACGTCCTGACTTTC. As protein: CASGEGYSGANVLTF.

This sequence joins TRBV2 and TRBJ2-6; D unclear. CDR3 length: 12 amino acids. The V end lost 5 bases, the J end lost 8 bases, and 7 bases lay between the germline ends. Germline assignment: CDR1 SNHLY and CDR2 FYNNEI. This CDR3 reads CASSPTPNVLTF. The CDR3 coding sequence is TGTGCCAGCAGTCCAACCCCCAACGTCCTGACTTTC.

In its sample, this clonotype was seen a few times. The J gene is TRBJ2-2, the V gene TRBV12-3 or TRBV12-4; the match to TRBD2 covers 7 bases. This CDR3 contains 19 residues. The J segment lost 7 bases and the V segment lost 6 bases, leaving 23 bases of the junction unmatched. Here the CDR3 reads CASRPERAGIPQPGGELFF. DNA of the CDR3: TGTGCCAGCAGACCCGAGAGAGCGGGAATACCTCAGCCGGGCGGGGAGCTGTTTTTT.

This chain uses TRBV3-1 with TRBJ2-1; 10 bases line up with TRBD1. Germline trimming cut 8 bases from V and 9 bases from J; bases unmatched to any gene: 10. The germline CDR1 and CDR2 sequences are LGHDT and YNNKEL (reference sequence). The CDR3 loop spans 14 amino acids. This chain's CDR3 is CASCRGQGNGEQFF. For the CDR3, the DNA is TGTGCCAGCTGCAGGGGACAGGGGAATGGTGAGCAGTTCTTC.

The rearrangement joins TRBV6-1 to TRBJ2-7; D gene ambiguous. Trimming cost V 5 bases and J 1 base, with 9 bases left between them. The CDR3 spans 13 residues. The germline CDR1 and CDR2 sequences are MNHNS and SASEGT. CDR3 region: CASSRKGSYEQYV. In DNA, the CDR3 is TGTGCCAGCAGTCGTAAAGGTTCCTACGAGCAGTACGTC.

CDR3 bases: TGTGCCAGCAGTTTAGGTATTTCCACTGAAGCTTTCTTT. This encodes CASSLGISTEAFF. The chain has TRBV12-3 or TRBV12-4 and TRBJ1-1; no clear D. V dropped 1 base and J dropped 4 bases, with 7 bases sitting between them. CDR3 size: 13 residues.

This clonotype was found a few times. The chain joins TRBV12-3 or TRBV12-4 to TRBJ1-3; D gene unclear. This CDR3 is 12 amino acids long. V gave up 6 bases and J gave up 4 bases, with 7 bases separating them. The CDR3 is CASSLYGNTIYF. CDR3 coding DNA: TGTGCCAGCAGCCTATACGGAAACACCATATATTTT.

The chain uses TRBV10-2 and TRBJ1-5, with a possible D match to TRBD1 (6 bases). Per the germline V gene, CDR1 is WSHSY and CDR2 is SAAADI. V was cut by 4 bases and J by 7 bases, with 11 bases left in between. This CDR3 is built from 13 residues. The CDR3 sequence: CASSVQGLQPQHF. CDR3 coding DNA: TGCGCCAGCAGTGTACAGGGCCTACAGCCCCAGCATTTT.

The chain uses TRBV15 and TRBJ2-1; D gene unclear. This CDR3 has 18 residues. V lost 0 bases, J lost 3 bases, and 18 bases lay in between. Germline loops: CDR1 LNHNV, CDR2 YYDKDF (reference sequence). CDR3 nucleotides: TGTGCCACCAGCAGAGATCGGGCTTCATCCCCTTTCTACAATGAGCAGTTCTTC. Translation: CATSRDRASSPFYNEQFF.

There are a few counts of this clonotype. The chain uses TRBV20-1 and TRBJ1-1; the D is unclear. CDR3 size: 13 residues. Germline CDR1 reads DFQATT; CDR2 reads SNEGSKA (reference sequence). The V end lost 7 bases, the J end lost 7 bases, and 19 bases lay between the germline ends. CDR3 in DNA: TGCAGTGTCCTTCTTACCCACGCCGATGAAGCTTTCTTT. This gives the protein CSVLLTHADEAFF.

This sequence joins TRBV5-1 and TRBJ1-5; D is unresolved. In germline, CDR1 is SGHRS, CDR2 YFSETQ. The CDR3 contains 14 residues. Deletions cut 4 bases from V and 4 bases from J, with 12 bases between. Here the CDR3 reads CASSQDGLNQPQHF. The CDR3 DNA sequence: TGCGCCAGCAGCCAGGACGGCCTAAATCAGCCCCAGCATTTT. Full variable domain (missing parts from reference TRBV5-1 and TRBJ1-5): KAGVTQTPRYLIKTRGQQVTLSCSPISGHRSVSWYQQTPGQGLQFLFEYFSETQRNKGNFPGRFSGRQFSNSRSEMNVSTLELGDSALYLCASSQDGLNQPQHFGDGTRLSIL.

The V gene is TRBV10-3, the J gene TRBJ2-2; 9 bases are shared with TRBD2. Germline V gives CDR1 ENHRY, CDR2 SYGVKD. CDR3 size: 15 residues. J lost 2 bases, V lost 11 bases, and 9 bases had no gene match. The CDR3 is CASRLAETNTGELFF. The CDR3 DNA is TGTGCCTCCCGACTAGCGGAGACCAACACCGGGGAGCTGTTTTTT.

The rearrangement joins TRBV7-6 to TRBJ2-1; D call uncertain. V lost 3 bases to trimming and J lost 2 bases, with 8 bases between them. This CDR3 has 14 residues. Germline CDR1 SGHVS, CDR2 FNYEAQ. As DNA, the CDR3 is TGTGCCAGCAGCTTTGGGCTTCCCTACAATGAGCAGTTCTTC. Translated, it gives CASSFGLPYNEQFF.

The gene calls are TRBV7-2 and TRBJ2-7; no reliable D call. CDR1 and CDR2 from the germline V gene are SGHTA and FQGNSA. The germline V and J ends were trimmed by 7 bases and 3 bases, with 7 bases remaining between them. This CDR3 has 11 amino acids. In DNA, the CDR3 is TGTGCCAGCACCCTAGACTACGAGCAGTACTTC. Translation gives CASTLDYEQYF. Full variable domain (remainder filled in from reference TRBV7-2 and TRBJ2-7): GAGVSQSPSNKVTEKGKDVELRCDPISGHTALYWYRQSLGQGLEFLIYFQGNSAPDKSGLPSDRFSAERTGGSVSTLTIQRTQQEDSAVYLCASTLDYEQYFGPGTRLTVT.

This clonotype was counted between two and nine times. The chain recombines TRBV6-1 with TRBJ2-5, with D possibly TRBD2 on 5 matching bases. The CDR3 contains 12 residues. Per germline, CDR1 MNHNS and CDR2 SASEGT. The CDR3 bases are TGTGGGGGAGTGTGTAGGAGGGAGACCCAGTACTTC. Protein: CGGVCRRETQYF.